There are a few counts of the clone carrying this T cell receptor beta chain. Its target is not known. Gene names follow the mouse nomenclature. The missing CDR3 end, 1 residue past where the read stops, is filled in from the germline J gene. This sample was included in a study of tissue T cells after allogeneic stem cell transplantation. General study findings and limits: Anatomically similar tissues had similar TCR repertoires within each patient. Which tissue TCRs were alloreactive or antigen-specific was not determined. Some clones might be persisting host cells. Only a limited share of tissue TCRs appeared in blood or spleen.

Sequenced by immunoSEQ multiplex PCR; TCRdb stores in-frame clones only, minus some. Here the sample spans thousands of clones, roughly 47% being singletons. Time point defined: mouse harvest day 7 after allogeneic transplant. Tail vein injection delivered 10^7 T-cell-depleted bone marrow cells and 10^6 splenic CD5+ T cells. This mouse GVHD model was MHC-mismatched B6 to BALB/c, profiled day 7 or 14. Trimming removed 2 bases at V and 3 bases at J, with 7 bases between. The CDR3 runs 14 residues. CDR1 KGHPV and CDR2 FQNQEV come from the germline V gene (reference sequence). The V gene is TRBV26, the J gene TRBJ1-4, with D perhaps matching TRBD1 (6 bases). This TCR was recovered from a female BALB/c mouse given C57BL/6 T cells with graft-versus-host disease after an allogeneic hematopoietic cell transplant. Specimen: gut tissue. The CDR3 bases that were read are TGTGCCAGCAGTCTGACAGGGACCAACGAAAGATTATTT. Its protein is CASSLTGTNERLF. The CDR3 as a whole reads CASSLTGTNERLFF.